The source of this T cell receptor (beta chain) is a study of T cell responses to AZD1222 COVID-19 vaccine. Sequenced by immunoSEQ multiplex PCR; TCRdb stores in-frame clones only, minus some. Here the sample spans roughly 140,000 clones, 92% being singletons. For this clone: Its target is not known.

Deletions cut 0 bases from V and 0 bases from J, with 12 bases between. Germline V lookup: CDR1 SGHRS, CDR2 YFSETQ. The CDR3 has 16 residues. Study results and limitations: The study found Spike-specific TCR breadth and depth rose after two AZD1222 doses. Nearly half of the spike-specific TCRs reportedly recognize variant regions that carry no mutations. Across spike, vaccine-associated CD4 TCRs were found, dominant at 160-218 and 743-854.

Sequenced here: peripheral blood, sampled 28 days after the second AZD1222 dose. The gene calls are TRBV5-1 and TRBJ1-2; D is perhaps TRBD1 (5 bases). The TCR was taken from an adult who received the AZD1222 COVID-19 vaccine. CDR3 protein: CASSLAGAAPNYGYTF. The CDR3 bases are TGCGCCAGCAGCTTGGCTGGGGCTGCACCTAACTATGGCTACACCTTC.